This is a list of T cell receptor beta chains from one sample in a study of chemoradiotherapy in HPV16-positive cancers. TCRdb's copy holds only in-frame clones and misses some; the assay was immunoSEQ multiplex PCR. The sample has around 24,000 clones; more than 75% are singletons. Sequencing was performed on blood, taken from a patient who underwent chemoradiotherapy. The source of these receptors is a human donor with HPV-associated anogenital cancer. Both conserved end residues are part of each CDR3. A D gene is named only where the DNA matches it firmly. Only some rows state a clone size, as once, few, many or a class for expanded clones.

size,J,V,length,D,CDR3,DNA
NA,TRBJ2-7,TRBV7-9,11,NA,CASSLSGPQYF,TGTGCCAGCAGCCTATCGGGACCGCAGTACTTC
NA,TRBJ2-1,TRBV7-2,14,NA,CASSLEPFYNEQFF,TGTGCCAGCAGCTTAGAACCGTTCTACAATGAGCAGTTCTTC
NA,TRBJ2-3,TRBV19,14,NA,CASSDGGASDTQYF,TGTGCCAGTAGCGACGGGGGCGCATCAGATACGCAGTATTTT
NA,TRBJ1-2,TRBV11-2,14,NA,CASSSRGNRYGYTF,TGTGCCAGCAGCAGCAGGGGAAATCGCTATGGCTACACCTTC
NA,TRBJ1-4,TRBV19,17,TRBD1,CASSIARGRATNEKLFF,TGTGCCAGTAGTATAGCCAGGGGGCGCGCGACTAATGAAAAACTGTTTTTT
once,TRBJ2-3,TRBV6-5,15,NA,CASSYRAGTTDTQYF,TGTGCCAGCAGTTACCGGGCGGGTACAACAGATACGCAGTATTTT
few,TRBJ2-3,TRBV10-1,14,TRBD2,CASSEAGDTDTQYF,TGCGCCAGCAGTGAAGCGGGGGATACAGATACGCAGTATTTT
NA,TRBJ1-2,TRBV14,13,NA,CASSRDLNYGYTF,TGTGCCAGCAGCCGGGACCTTAACTATGGCTACACCTTC
once,TRBJ2-1,TRBV7-9,16,TRBD1,CASSTGQGPSYNEQFF,TGTGCCAGCAGCACCGGACAGGGCCCTTCTTACAATGAGCAGTTCTTC
NA,TRBJ2-7,TRBV30,15,NA,CAWGPGTPGRYEQYF,TGTGCCTGGGGCCCCGGGACACCGGGACGCTACGAGCAGTACTTC
NA,TRBJ2-5,TRBV25-1,16,TRBD2,CASSDTGAGGLGTQYF,TGTGCCAGCAGTGACACCGGAGCGGGGGGATTAGGGACCCAGTACTTC
NA,TRBJ1-6,TRBV7-2,16,TRBD1,CASSLSRVAGGTPLHF,TGTGCCAGCAGCTTAAGCCGGGTGGCAGGGGGCACACCCCTCCACTTT
NA,TRBJ2-1,TRBV9,13,NA,CASSDVLASEQFF,TGTGCCAGCAGCGATGTACTAGCTAGTGAGCAGTTCTTC
once,TRBJ2-5,TRBV6-5,14,NA,CASSGVKGRETQYF,TGTGCCAGCAGTGGGGTCAAAGGGCGAGAGACCCAGTACTTC
NA,TRBJ1-5,TRBV9,20,TRBD1,CASSGTGTGPRDRGNQPQHF,TGTGCCAGCAGTGGGACCGGGACAGGGCCCCGGGATAGAGGCAATCAGCCCCAGCATTTT
NA,TRBJ2-7,TRBV5-4,13,NA,CASSLAGEYEQYF,TGTGCCAGCAGCTTGGCGGGGGAGTACGAGCAGTACTTC
NA,TRBJ2-7,TRBV29-1,14,TRBD1,CSVEGTGVANEQYF,TGCAGCGTTGAAGGGACAGGGGTAGCAAACGAGCAGTACTTC
NA,TRBJ1-2,TRBV5-1,16,NA,CASSLEGGRLRDGYTF,TGCGCCAGCAGCTTGGAGGGTGGACGCTTGAGGGATGGCTACACCTTC